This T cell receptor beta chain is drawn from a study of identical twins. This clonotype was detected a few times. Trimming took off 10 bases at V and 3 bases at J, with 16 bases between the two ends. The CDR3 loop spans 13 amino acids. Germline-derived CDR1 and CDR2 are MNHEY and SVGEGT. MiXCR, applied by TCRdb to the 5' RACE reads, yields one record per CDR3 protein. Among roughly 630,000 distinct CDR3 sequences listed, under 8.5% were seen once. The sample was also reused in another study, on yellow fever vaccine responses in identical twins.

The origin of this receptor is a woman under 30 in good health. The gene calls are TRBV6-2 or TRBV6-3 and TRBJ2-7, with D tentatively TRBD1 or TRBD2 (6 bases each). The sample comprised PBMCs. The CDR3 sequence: CATRVEGGYEQYV. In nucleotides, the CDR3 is TGTGCCACCAGAGTGGAGGGGGGCTACGAGCAGTACGTC.